This T cell receptor beta chain was identified during a study of vaccination and CD4 T cells after COVID-19 (dated by TCRdb to between 2021 and 2024). Looking at the study overall: Six males and four females were included in the convalescent cohort, with two Hispanic individuals, seven Caucasians, two Asians and one multiracial person represented. Overlapping spike peptide pools from SARS-CoV-2 and from the common cold coronaviruses HCoV-NL63, HCoV-OC43 and HCoV-229E were used as culture stimuli. Participants got two doses of the Pfizer-BioNTech BNT162b2 vaccine (n=8) or two doses of the Moderna mRNA-1273 vaccine (n=2). An earlier paper using these donors assessed, at the TCR clonotype level, memory CD4+ T cell crossreactivity between SARS-CoV-2 and common cold coronavirus spike proteins. The time from the second vaccine dose to post-vaccine blood sampling had a median of roughly 79 days and ranged from about 12 to 241 days. In control cultures, a CEFX viral epitope pool was used as positive control, an HIV-1 Nef peptide pool was used as negative control, or no peptide was added. Post-COVID blood samples from convalescent patients were collected a median of about 110 days after diagnosis, with a range of roughly 30 to 170 days. In some eleven COVID-19 convalescent patients and a few infection-naive healthy vaccine recipients, researchers compared the spike-specific CD4+ TCR repertoire from before mRNA vaccination with the repertoire from after. Overall study results and their limits: Of the vaccine-specific clones found in convalescent patients, nearly all (304 of 307) were mono-reactive for SARS-CoV-2 spike instead of being cross-reactive with common cold coronaviruses. Only a relatively small number of convalescent patients were included in the study, and early timepoints following natural infection were not analyzed. Among the post-vaccine SARS-CoV-2-reactive clones in convalescent patients, a median 86.3% showed up only after vaccination, which suggests vaccine-specific priming. The median count of SARS-CoV-2-reactive clonotypes went up from roughly 21 after infection to 30 to 40 after vaccination, although the change was not significant.

The germline V gene provides CDR1 SGHTA and CDR2 FQGNSA. The CDR3 measures 15 amino acids from cysteine to phenylalanine. Kept here is only the CDR3 DNA, which spans 45 bases and is read in frame from base 1. V is pared back by 6 bases and J by 7 bases, with 19 bases lying between the germline termini. This specimen's treatment or condition label, per the study, means: roughly 11-day PBMC culture with coronavirus spike peptide pools or control peptides (ViraFEST assay). CD4+ T cells from unexposed donors were collected before the COVID-19 pandemic (2011-2018). The ViraFEST assay was used in the study, in which antigen-specific T cells were expanded with peptide pools and expanded clonotypes were subsequently identified by TCR sequencing. About 1.8 million PBMCs per well were cultured in IMDM with roughly 5% human AB serum and 8 to 10 IU/ml IL-2, plus 10 ug/ml peptide pools. On days 3 and 7, half of the culture medium was replaced with fresh IL-2-containing medium. Once the cells had been in culture for ten to eleven days, the EasySep CD4+ T cell isolation kit was used to isolate CD4+ T cells by negative selection. As far as cell numbers permitted, CD4+ T cells from unexposed donors were tested for reactivity against SARS-CoV-2 S and N as well as four spike pools from common cold coronaviruses. Ficoll-Paque Plus gradient centrifugation was used to isolate PBMCs from whole blood, and the isolated PBMCs were then either used fresh or cryopreserved at -140C. Triplicate wells were generally used for each culture condition. The leukapheresis product for the unexposed donors was obtained through commercial purchase.

This clonotype was observed a few times. The antigen this receptor binds is unknown. Base qualities are not provided; no much larger clone lies one nucleotide away. The library was made by PCR. DNA from cultured CD4+ T cells underwent TCR sequencing with the Oncomine TCR Beta short-read assay at the Johns Hopkins FTIC core. Genomic DNA was extracted from the cultured CD4+ T cells with the QIAamp micro DNA kit. Oncomine TCR Beta libraries from cultured CD4+ T cells were pooled with unique dual indexes and sequenced on an Illumina iSeq 100. On the authors' methods: Non-productive sequences were removed, and CDR3s not starting with C, not ending with F or W, or shorter than 7 amino acids were discarded. The MANAFEST web application identified antigen-specific clonotypes by comparing peptide-stimulated wells against reference wells and other culture wells. An FDR below 0.05, an odds ratio above 5, and a productive frequency above 0.1% in at least two of three replicate wells were required for clones to be considered positive. A clonotype counted as cross-reactive if it showed significant expansion both in the SARS-CoV-2 spike wells and in at least one common cold coronavirus spike condition. Using R version 3.6.1, CDR3 homology was evaluated through Levenshtein distances (stringdist) along with unrooted phylogenetic trees (ape). Using fastp trimming at Q25 and MiXCR clonotype assembly, TCRdb reanalyzed the public sequencing data and kept in-frame beta chains. Each record represents a unique CDR3 protein, reported with the most common genes and DNA among its rows. TCRdb's processing, not the authors' own work, is the source of the V and J calls. Recorded for this sample are over 8,500 distinct CDR3 sequences; roughly 27% of them occurred a single time. The ten top clones hold more than 20% of the sample.

Material: CD4+ T cells from blood, cultured in vitro. The chain joins TRBV7-2 to TRBJ2-1, with the identity of the D gene unclear. This TCR was recovered from a human donor in good health. CDR3 protein: CASRQWVERANEQFF. The DNA sequence reads TGTGCCAGCAGGCAGTGGGTGGAACGAGCTAATGAGCAGTTCTTC.